This T cell receptor (beta chain) stems from a study of T-cell memory formation after mild COVID-19. On this clonotype: Its antigen is undetermined. The junction differs from germline at one of its ends, possibly a read error.

MiXCR was run by TCRdb on the 5' RACE reads, yielding one entry per CDR3 protein. This sample carries approximately 500,000 distinct CDR3 sequences, 20% to 25% of them seen once, and the ten largest clones take roughly an eighth. Study-level points and caveats: Nothing showed for sure that second-wave clones peaking on day 37 were SARS-CoV-2 specific. Balance between CD4 and CD8 was seen in clones contracting day 15 to 85, and a CD4+ lean was seen in later expanders.

The receptor was isolated from an adult woman who had mild COVID-19 (a few samples of this study predate the infection). Cell type and time point are not known. Sequenced input: PBMCs or a T cell subset sorted from them (not recorded which).

The CDR3 region is CASSLAVTGFNEQFF. The CDR3 DNA reads as TGTGCTAGCAGCTTAGCGGTCACAGGGTTCAATGAGCAGTTCTTC. This chain uses TRBV7-7 with TRBJ2-1; D is perhaps TRBD1 or TRBD2 (6 bases each). The CDR3 contains 15 residues. The germline V gene has CDR1 SSHAT and CDR2 FNYEAQ (reference sequence).